This T cell receptor beta chain was identified during a study of blood T cell repertoires in COVID-19 (dated by TCRdb to the early 2020s). At the level of the whole study: Collaborator samples came from the United States, Italy and Spain and covered acute and convalescent phases of COVID-19. The material from the prospective study consisted of cDNA or gDNA derived from T cells, B-cell-depleted T cells, or PBMCs. The dataset comprised deeply sampled blood TCRbeta repertoires from subjects exposed to, actively infected with, or recovered from COVID-19. The repertoires were made available in a free public database intended to serve as a resource for research on the immune response to SARS-CoV-2. The samples were drawn from two sources: the first 160 participants of the ongoing ImmuneRACE study, and about 1,300 subjects contributed by 6 global collaborators. Sample metadata almost always included a de-identified subject ID, COVID-19 status, age in years and sex. Where HLA class I and class II types were available, the types were taken from metadata supplied by the sample provider, not from assay-based typing. The paper's findings and limits, for the study overall: The quantity of clinical and demographic metadata differed by source and by participant and was supplied without curation.

In regard to this clone: This clone's antigen is unknown. No qualities accompany the bases; no much larger clone lies one base away.

Each collaborating institution followed its own protocols to collect whole blood in K2EDTA tubes. Collaborator samples were shipped for TCRbeta analysis as frozen whole blood, isolated PBMCs, or DNA extracted from either sample type. Including the terminal cysteine and phenylalanine, the CDR3 comprises 16 residues. The retained sequence is limited to the CDR3, 48 bases, with the frame set at the first base. V lost 0 bases and J lost 6 bases, and the count of bases not matched to a germline gene is 7. Looking up the germline V gene yields CDR1 SGHRS and CDR2 YFSETQ. The immunoSEQ Assay, a bias-controlled multiplex PCR, was used to amplify TCRbeta CDR3 regions from genomic DNA. Regarding the original processing steps: Within the assay, amplification of reference gene primers was used to estimate how many nucleated cells each sample contained. Sequence reads were collapsed and filtered to measure the absolute abundance of every unique TCRbeta CDR3 rearrangement. For each sample, productive Simpson clonality was calculated by taking the square root of Simpson's diversity index across productive rearrangements. The immuneACCESS repertoire file appears here via TCRdb, limited to in-frame rearrangements. These files lack a portion of the clones; in checked studies, under half of the deficit traces to unresolved V genes, and the cause of the others is not known. V and J calls and clone size are as listed in that table; D and trimming were resolved from the DNA. This sample comprises 150,000 to 200,000 clones, approximately 90% of them detected only once. 0.5% to 0.65% of the sample is held by the ten biggest clonotypes.

The clonotype comes from a man aged 50 to 59 with acute or convalescent COVID-19. The chain is made from TRBV5-1 and TRBJ2-3, with 10 middle bases fitting TRBD2. Specimen: peripheral blood. The nucleotide sequence is TGCGCCAGCAGCTTGGCCCCTAGCGGGAGTTCTGATACGCAGTATTTT. It specifies CASSLAPSGSSDTQYF.